This T cell receptor beta chain came from a study of CD8 T cells in Susac syndrome. CDR3 length: 14 residues. V lost 5 bases and J lost 6; bases outside the gene matches: 4. CDR1 MDHEN and CDR2 SYDVKM come from the germline V gene. Sequencing of TCR beta, carried out with a high-throughput approach, was applied to CD8+ and CD4+ T cells from the blood. Random hexamers were used to reverse transcribe the RNA input (0.5 to 1 ug). A multiplex approach, immunoSEQ multiplex PCR, amplified TCR beta CDR3 across 54 Vbeta and 13 Jbeta. TCRdb passed the immunoSEQ multiplex PCR reads through MiXCR, listing each CDR3 protein once. This sample has some 150,000 distinct CDR3 sequences; 94% occur once, and the top ten carry 0.25% to 0.3%.

This receptor was obtained from a human donor in good health. The chain combines TRBV28 with TRBJ2-7; TRBD2 matches 13 bases. Sequencing was done on a sample of CD8+ T cells from PBMCs. The CDR3 loop reads CASSLRLAGGEQYF. The DNA for the CDR3 is TGTGCCAGCAGTCTCAGACTAGCGGGAGGCGAGCAGTACTTC.